This TCR beta chain was recovered during a study of T cell repertoires in breast cancer (dated by TCRdb to 2016 to 2017). Notes on the research overall: Tumors, lymph nodes and peripheral blood lymphocytes from breast cancer patients were profiled in the study, along with peripheral blood from healthy control donors. ER+/PR+ status was present in the majority of the roughly 20 patient tumors that were analyzed for shared TCRs. Controls included nine healthy donors of an age range similar to the patients. On average, sequencing produced around 490,000 sequences per sample, which came to approximately 9.8 reads per input cell. The study reasoned that TCRs shared between breast cancer patients would target shared antigens, given breast cancer's low mutational burden and rare common mutations. After being minced and digested with Liberase and DNase, tumors and tumor-involved lymph nodes were passed through 70-um and 40-um filters. Tumor-free lymph nodes were processed without enzymatic digestion, and Ficoll was used to separate blood samples. What the work shows at the level of the full study, not this receptor alone: Shared TCRs were encoded by various nucleotide sequences, which suggests selection and expansion based on antigen. Approximately 18 TCR pairs were shared across seven or more patient tumors and were rarely found in control blood, which suggests possible tumor specificity. Tumor-involved sentinel lymph nodes shared about fourfold more TCRs with matched tumor repertoires than tumor-free nodes (roughly 8% versus 2%). Discarding singleton TCRs and sampling only part of each tumor may have missed genuine antitumor clones. Emulsion RT-PCR was considered qualitative rather than quantitative, because transcript abundance and primer differences skewed the recovery of clones.

To analyze paired alpha-beta TCRs of CD8+ T cells, the study used an expanded emulsion RT-PCR method with primers covering all TCR V genes. CD8+ T cells were isolated with a CD8 positive selection kit and incubated overnight in roughly 11 IU/mL IL-2 before emulsion RT-PCR. In its sample, this clonotype was seen once. What antigen it recognizes has not been identified. This CDR3 fails to terminate in the conserved phenylalanine or tryptophan, so it likely reflects a read error. It is unclear where the CDR3 begins or ends on the DNA, so no DNA is shown, and the CDR3 is as TCRdb lists it. The library was made by emulsion pairing. Unpaired genes were suppressed by a second nested PCR containing blocking oligos, after which a third nested PCR added Illumina adaptors and barcodes. Each emulsion RT-PCR master mix held roughly 5,000-280,000 T cells and included C-region, Stepout and V-region primers. The Micellula Emulsion and Purification Kit was used to generate emulsions, and Qiagen OneStep RT-PCR reagents were used for RT-PCR. Pooled libraries were sequenced on an Illumina MiSeq with paired-end 2 x 250 reads. The study's processing was this. Read pairs were joined in Galaxy and clipped at the engineered overlap into separate alpha and beta files; unclipped reads were discarded. Alpha-beta pairs were assigned with CompleteTCR, a MiTCR-based pipeline that links chains sharing read cluster identifiers using an R script. TCR sequences that were observed only once, representing about 1-3.4%, were removed as potential sequencing errors. TCRdb cleaned the public reads at Q25 with fastp, built clones with MiXCR and kept in-frame beta chains. Each entry is one CDR3 protein sequence, shown with its most common DNA and genes. The V and J calls and clone size come from TCRdb's table, not from the authors' own analysis. The sample has about 600 distinct CDR3 sequences on record, around half of them singletons. Together, the top ten hold roughly 94% of the sample.

Sequenced material: CD8+ T cells. This clonotype originated in a pool of human donors with breast cancer or a healthy control (not recorded which).

The CDR3 reads as follows: CASILNAGYGYTG. The receptor chain draws on TRBV7-3 and TRBJ1-2. Via the germline V gene, CDR1 is SGHTA and CDR2 FQGTGA. Both ends counted, the CDR3 spans 13 residues.